The 26 T cell receptor beta chains in this list originate from one sample, sequenced in a study of blood T cell repertoires in COVID-19. Generated by immunoSEQ multiplex PCR, the TCRdb table keeps only in-frame clones and is missing some. The sample includes under 300,000 clones, 88% of them seen just once. The sample was PBMCs or T cells enriched from blood (not recorded which). These receptors were obtained from a woman between 50 and 59 years old who had recovered from COVID-19.

The rearrangement links TRBV3-1 (or the pseudogene TRBV3-2) to TRBJ2-5, with D maybe TRBD2 (5 bases). Germline loops: CDR1 LGHDT, CDR2 YNNKEL (reference sequence). V was pared by 6 bases and J by 5 bases, with 16 bases between. This CDR3 is 14 amino acids long. CDR3 in amino acids: CASRLRGGYETQYF. The DNA for the CDR3 is TGTGCCAGCAGGCTCCGCGGCGGGTACGAGACCCAGTACTTC.

V and J are TRBV18 and TRBJ2-7; D is perhaps TRBD2 (6 bases). Germline V gene sequence: CDR1 KGHSH, CDR2 LQKENI. Trimming took off 5 bases at V and 2 bases at J, with 19 bases between the two ends. The CDR3 covers 16 residues. CDR3 loop: CASSTNEVEGPYEQYF. The CDR3 DNA follows: TGTGCCAGCTCAACCAATGAGGTGGAGGGCCCCTACGAGCAGTACTTC.

This clone has only one observation. J is TRBJ1-2 and V is TRBV28; 7 positions agree with TRBD1. Germline V CDR1 and CDR2: MDHEN, SYDVKM. The CDR3 has 15 residues. V trimming: 1 base; J trimming: 2 bases; junction bases outside the gene matches: 4. The CDR3 loop is CASSLLGGQNYGYTF. The CDR3 nucleotides read TGTGCCAGCAGTTTATTGGGGGGACAGAACTATGGCTACACCTTC.

A single count supports this clone. The V gene is TRBV5-1, the J gene TRBJ2-7; TRBD2 matches at 13 bases. Trimming took 4 bases from V and 1 from J; bases not matched to a gene: 2. The CDR3 consists of 15 residues. Germline V gene sequence: CDR1 SGHRS, CDR2 YFSETQ. In DNA form, the CDR3 reads TGCGCCAGCAGCGGGACTAGCGGGATATCCTACGAGCAGTACTTC. Translating it yields CASSGTSGISYEQYF.

The gene calls are TRBV27 and TRBJ2-7; 8 nucleotides line up with TRBD1. The CDR3 has 16 amino acids. CDR1 is MNHEY and CDR2 is SMNVEV in the germline V gene (reference sequence). V was pared by 5 bases and J by 0 bases, with 9 bases of the junction left unmatched. This CDR3 reads CASSPKNRGSSYEQYF. Written as DNA, the CDR3 is TGTGCCAGCAGTCCGAAGAACAGGGGGAGCTCCTACGAGCAGTACTTC.

The chain uses TRBV4-2 and TRBJ1-5; D is undetermined. The ends were cut back, 1 base at V and 7 bases at J, with 14 bases in the middle. CDR3 size: 15 residues. Germline loops: CDR1 LGHNA, CDR2 YNFKEQ. The CDR3 protein is CASSQVPAGNQPQHF. DNA for the CDR3: TGTGCCAGCAGCCAAGTCCCGGCCGGGAACCAGCCCCAGCATTTT.

In this sample, this clone turned up once. The chain recombines TRBV7-3 with TRBJ2-2; D not certain. V lost 2 bases to trimming and J lost 3 bases, with 19 bases between them. Germline loops: CDR1 SGHTA, CDR2 FQGTGA. The CDR3 contains 18 residues. CDR3 protein: CASSLYSSGSSYTGELFF. DNA of the CDR3: TGTGCCAGCAGCTTATATTCCTCCGGTAGCAGCTACACCGGGGAGCTGTTTTTT.

This chain joins TRBV13 and TRBJ2-2, with 10 bases fitting TRBD2. The germline CDR1 and CDR2 sequences are PRHDT and FYEKMQ (reference sequence). The CDR3 runs to 17 residues. Unmatched junction bases numbered 14, after V lost 6 bases and J lost 7 bases. The CDR3 region has the DNA TGTGCCAGCAGTCCCACTAGGCTAGCGGGAGCAGACGGGGAGCTGTTTTTT. Amino acid sequence: CASSPTRLAGADGELFF.

This clone appeared a single time. V usage is TRBV30 and J usage is TRBJ1-3; TRBD1 matches at 9 bases. Germline values: CDR1 GTSNPN, CDR2 SVGIG (reference sequence). J lost 0 bases, V lost 8 bases, and 17 bases had no gene match. There are 18 residues in the CDR3. CDR3 loop: CAIRRDRVRRGSGNTIYF. The DNA for the CDR3 is TGTGCCATACGCCGGGACAGGGTTCGACGGGGCTCTGGAAACACCATATATTTT. The complete variable domain, with remaining parts taken from reference TRBV30 and TRBJ1-3, reads SQTIHQWPATLVQPVGSPLSLECTVEGTSNPNLYWYRQAAGRGLQLLFYSVGIGQISSEVPQNLSASRPQDRQFILSSKKLLLSDSGFYLCAIRRDRVRRGSGNTIYFGEGSWLTVV.

The J gene is TRBJ2-1, the V gene TRBV24-1, with D maybe TRBD2 (5 bases). Trimming took off 1 base at V and 8 bases at J, with 5 bases between the two ends. From germline, CDR1 is KGHDR and CDR2 SFDVKD. The CDR3 spans 12 residues. This chain's CDR3 is CATSDFGDEQFF. CDR3 bases: TGTGCCACCAGTGATTTCGGGGATGAGCAGTTCTTC.

The rearrangement joins TRBV10-2 to TRBJ1-1; D unclear. CDR1 and CDR2 (germline): WSHSY, SAAADI. Trimming left V 6 bases short and J 1 base short, with 15 bases between. This CDR3 comprises 15 residues. CDR3 region: CASREDGGQNTEAFF. CDR3 nucleotides: TGCGCCAGCAGGGAAGACGGAGGTCAGAACACTGAAGCTTTCTTT.

This chain uses TRBV28 with TRBJ2-3; D is uncertain. Trimming took 6 bases from V and 2 from J, leaving 6 bases between them. This CDR3 is built from 12 residues. The germline CDR1 and CDR2 sequences are MDHEN and SYDVKM. The CDR3 DNA follows: TGTGCCAGCAGGGGCTTCACAGATACGCAGTATTTT. Protein sequence: CASRGFTDTQYF. The full variable domain, its missing parts supplied by reference TRBV28 and TRBJ2-3, is DVKVTQSSRYLVKRTGEKVFLECVQDMDHENMFWYRQDPGLGLRLIYFSYDVKMKEKGDIPEGYSVSREKKERFSLILESASTNQTSMYLCASRGFTDTQYFGPGTRLTVL.

The chain couples TRBV12-3 or TRBV12-4 to TRBJ1-2, with D unclear. The V and J ends lost 1 base and 8 bases respectively, with 11 bases between them. This CDR3 has 13 residues. This CDR3 reads CASSLGPELGYTF. Written as DNA, the CDR3 is TGTGCCAGCAGTTTAGGCCCCGAGTTAGGCTACACCTTC.

The chain has TRBV28 and TRBJ1-6, with TRBD1 identical over 9 bases. CDR1 is MDHEN and CDR2 is SYDVKM in the germline V gene. The CDR3 extends over 14 amino acids. The junction had 0 bases not matched to a gene; V was cut back by 2 bases and J by 7 bases. The CDR3 coding sequence is TGTGCCAGCAGTTTAGGACAGGGGAATTCACCCCTCCACTTT. Its translation is CASSLGQGNSPLHF.

There are a few counts of this clone. V is TRBV18 and J is TRBJ1-1; 8 nucleotides align to TRBD1. Germline values: CDR1 KGHSH, CDR2 LQKENI. This CDR3 region has 14 residues. The ends lost 4 bases at V and 0 bases at J; junction bases unmatched: 1. The DNA of the CDR3 is TGTGCCAGCTCACGGGGACAGGTGAACACTGAAGCTTTCTTT. Amino acids: CASSRGQVNTEAFF.

J is TRBJ2-7 and V is TRBV27; 7 nucleotides agree with TRBD1. V lost 4 bases to trimming and J lost 2 bases; unmatched junction nucleotides: 5. The V gene's germline CDR1 is MNHEY and CDR2 SMNVEV (reference sequence). The CDR3 consists of 14 residues. The CDR3, as DNA: TGTGCCAGCAGTTGGGGACAGCCTACCTACGAGCAGTACTTC. It encodes CASSWGQPTYEQYF.

This clone was found once. The chain uses TRBV28 and TRBJ2-3; 11 bases align to TRBD2. The CDR3 length is 15 residues. The J segment lost 7 bases and the V segment lost 5 bases, leaving 8 bases of the junction unmatched. Germline lookup yields CDR1 MDHEN and CDR2 SYDVKM. The CDR3 DNA reads TGTGCCAGCAGTCCCCGACTAGCGGGACGGAATACGCAGTATTTT. The encoded protein is CASSPRLAGRNTQYF.

The CDR3 DNA reads as TGTGCCAGCAGTTACCCTTACAAGTCCGAGCAGTACTTC. This encodes CASSYPYKSEQYF. This chain connects TRBV6-5 to TRBJ2-7; D remains ambiguous. CDR1 MNHEY and CDR2 SVGAGI come from the germline V gene. This CDR3 has 13 residues. V lost 2 bases and J 6 bases, leaving 11 bases between the germline ends.

V is TRBV7-6 and J is TRBJ1-1; TRBD1 aligns across 11 bases. There are 16 residues in the CDR3. The J segment lost 1 base and the V segment lost 4 bases, leaving 5 bases of the junction unmatched. Germline V gene sequence: CDR1 SGHVS, CDR2 FNYEAQ. The CDR3 sequence is CASSYGQGASNTEAFF. Written as DNA, the CDR3 is TGTGCCAGCAGCTACGGACAGGGGGCATCGAACACTGAAGCTTTCTTT.

This chain joins TRBV5-4 and TRBJ2-5, with D maybe TRBD1 (5 bases). V was trimmed by 4 bases and J by 0 bases, leaving 10 bases between them. The V gene's germline CDR1 is SGHNT and CDR2 YYREEE (reference sequence). This CDR3 is built from 14 residues. The CDR3 loop reads CASSRRTNQETQYF. CDR3 nucleotide sequence: TGTGCCAGCAGCCGTCGGACAAACCAAGAGACCCAGTACTTC. Combining the CDR3 with reference TRBV5-4 and TRBJ2-5 gives the whole variable domain ETGVTQSPTHLIKTRGQQVTLRCSSQSGHNTVSWYQQALGQGPQFIFQYYREEENGRGNFPPRFSGLQFPNYSSELNVNALELDDSALYLCASSRRTNQETQYFGPGTRLLVL.

This rearrangement joins TRBV10-3 to TRBJ1-1, with TRBD1 matching over 8 bases. Germline CDR1 is ENHRY and CDR2 is SYGVKD. The CDR3 is 14 amino acids. V lost 9 bases, J lost 8 bases, and 14 bases stayed unmatched. The CDR3 loop reads CAISTQGTGEEAFF. The DNA of the CDR3 is TGTGCCATATCTACTCAGGGGACAGGAGAAGAAGCTTTCTTT.

The chain couples TRBV30 to TRBJ2-1; a possible D gene is TRBD2 (6 bases). V was shortened by 5 bases and J by 7 bases, with 12 bases between the two germline ends. Looked up from germline, CDR1 is GTSNPN and CDR2 is SVGIG (reference sequence). This CDR3 is built from 12 residues. The CDR3 nucleotides are TGTGCCTGGGGGCTAGCGCATAATGAGCAGTTCTTC. Its translation: CAWGLAHNEQFF.

This CDR3 reads CASRTTGTGKNEKLFF. In DNA form, the CDR3 reads TGTGCCAGCAGGACGACCGGGACAGGAAAGAATGAAAAACTGTTTTTT. V gene TRBV7-8 combines with J gene TRBJ1-4, with TRBD1 identical over 8 bases. CDR1 and CDR2 (germline): SGHVS, FQNEAQ. The CDR3 extends over 16 amino acids. The V and J ends lost 6 bases and 5 bases, in that order; junction bases with no gene match: 11.

The chain carries TRBV6-5 and TRBJ2-7, with TRBD2 identical over 9 bases. The V gene end was trimmed by 9 bases and the J gene end by 0 bases; junction bases not matched to a gene: 9. CDR3 length equals 15 residues. From germline, CDR1 is MNHEY and CDR2 SVGAGI. CDR3 loop: CASSKYSGSSYEQYF. DNA of the CDR3: TGTGCCAGTTCCAAATATAGCGGGAGCTCCTACGAGCAGTACTTC.

The chain combines TRBV11-3 with TRBJ2-2; 8 bases match TRBD2. Trimming cost V 1 base and J 4 bases; bases outside gene matches: 2. Germline assignment: CDR1 SGHNT and CDR2 YENEEA. CDR3 length: 15 residues. In DNA, the CDR3 is TGTGCCAGCAGCTTAGCTAGCGGGTCCACCGGGGAGCTGTTTTTT. Its translation: CASSLASGSTGELFF.

The genes are TRBV6-6 and TRBJ1-3, with D possibly being TRBD1 (6 bases). The germline gives CDR1 MNHNY, CDR2 SVGAGI (reference sequence). The length of the CDR3 is 14 residues. V was clipped by 8 bases and J by 2 bases, with 13 bases between them. CDR3 in amino acids: CASGTGTTGNTIYF. CDR3 in DNA: TGTGCCAGCGGAACCGGGACAACTGGAAACACCATATATTTT.